A selection of T cell receptor beta chains follows, all from one sample in a study of shared clonotypes between healthy human individuals. Data came from immunoSEQ multiplex PCR; TCRdb stores just in-frame clones and leaves some out. The table shows 2 million to 2.5 million clones, with approximately 95% occurring only once. Material: naive CD8+ T cells sorted from blood. These TCRs come from a man aged 18 to 35 in good health. CDR3s include the opening cysteine and the closing phenylalanine or tryptophan. Each record gives: clone size, J gene, V gene, D gene, CDR3 protein, CDR3 DNA. The D gene is left open where the match is weak. For some rows the clone size is stated as once, few or many, or as a class when expanded; others skip it.

>NA|TRBJ1-1|TRBV11-2|TRBD1
CASSLVATGPNTEAFF
TGTGCCAGCAGCTTAGTAGCGACAGGGCCGAACACTGAAGCTTTCTTT
>NA|TRBJ1-2|TRBV5-1|NA
CASSLTPTGGYGYTF
TGCGCCAGCAGCTTGACACCGACAGGCGGCTATGGCTACACCTTC
>NA|TRBJ2-2|TRBV29-1|NA
CSVAVGGSMGTGELFF
TGCAGCGTTGCGGTCGGGGGATCGATGGGCACCGGGGAGCTGTTTTTT
>NA|TRBJ2-1|TRBV10-1|TRBD2
CASSEGEGAVWSSYNEQFF
TGCGCCAGCAGTGAAGGGGAGGGAGCGGTGTGGAGCTCCTACAATGAGCAGTTCTTC
>NA|TRBJ1-3|TRBV6-1|NA
CASSEWGGEGHSGNTIYF
TGTGCCAGCAGTGAATGGGGTGGGGAGGGACACTCTGGAAACACCATATATTTT
>NA|TRBJ2-7|TRBV27|NA
CASSPGWGATYEQYF
TGTGCCAGCAGCCCAGGTTGGGGAGCCACCTACGAGCAGTACTTC
>NA|TRBJ2-6|TRBV13|NA
CASSLGQNSGANVLTF
TGTGCCAGCAGCTTAGGGCAGAACTCTGGGGCCAACGTCCTGACTTTC
>NA|TRBJ2-1|TRBV7-3|NA
CASSLNGGSYSYNEQFF
TGTGCCAGCAGCTTAAACGGGGGCTCCTACTCCTACAATGAGCAGTTCTTC
>NA|TRBJ1-4|TRBV27|NA
CASSPGGGKLFF
TGTGCCAGCAGTCCTGGAGGGGGAAAACTGTTTTTT
>NA|TRBJ1-4|TRBV18|NA
CASSPPGDEKLFF
TGTGCCAGCTCCCCCCCTGGGGATGAAAAACTGTTTTTT
>NA|TRBJ1-5|TRBV4-1|NA
CASSQVSVINQPQHF
TGCGCCAGCAGCCAAGTATCGGTGATCAATCAGCCCCAGCATTTT
>NA|TRBJ2-5|TRBV9|TRBD1
CASSVRDRAKETQYF
TGTGCCAGCAGCGTAAGGGACAGGGCGAAAGAGACCCAGTACTTC
>NA|TRBJ1-1|TRBV7-9|NA
CASSSPRGLVTEAFF
TGTGCCAGCAGCTCCCCCCGGGGTTTGGTAACTGAAGCTTTCTTT
>NA|TRBJ2-3|TRBV10-2|TRBD2
CASSETSGRFSDTQYF
TGCGCCAGCAGTGAGACTAGCGGGAGGTTCTCAGATACGCAGTATTTT
>NA|TRBJ1-2|TRBV9|NA
CASTAGGSNYGYTF
TGTGCCAGCACTGCGGGAGGATCTAACTATGGCTACACCTTC
>NA|TRBJ2-7|TRBV7-6|NA
CASSLDRFYEQYF
TGTGCCAGCAGCTTGGACAGATTCTACGAGCAGTACTTC
>NA|TRBJ2-7|TRBV7-2|TRBD2
CASSSGLAVTYEQYF
TGTGCCAGCAGCTCTGGACTAGCGGTAACCTACGAGCAGTACTTC
>NA|TRBJ1-2|TRBV27|TRBD1
CASFKTPGQPRGYTF
TGTGCCAGCTTTAAAACCCCGGGACAGCCAAGGGGCTACACCTTC
>once|TRBJ2-5|TRBV7-9|NA
CASSSPLGRETQYF
TGTGCCAGCAGCTCTCCACTAGGGAGGGAGACCCAGTACTTC
>NA|TRBJ1-1|TRBV30|NA
CAWRDTGGAFF
TGTGCCTGGAGGGACACAGGCGGGGCTTTCTTT
>NA|TRBJ2-7|TRBV2|TRBD1
CASSEQGGQGIYEQYF
TGTGCCAGCAGTGAACAAGGGGGACAGGGGATCTACGAGCAGTACTTC
>NA|TRBJ1-2|TRBV9|NA
CASSVVSGGNYGYTF
TGTGCCAGCAGCGTAGTATCCGGCGGTAACTATGGCTACACCTTC
>NA|TRBJ2-2|TRBV9|NA
CASSENTGELFF
TGTGCCAGCAGCGAAAACACCGGGGAGCTGTTTTTT
>NA|TRBJ1-5|TRBV21-1|NA
CASSGRDRGDSNQPQHF
TGTGCCAGCAGCGGACGGGACAGGGGAGACAGCAATCAGCCCCAGCATTTT
>NA|TRBJ2-5|TRBV27|TRBD1
CASSTQGEETQYF
TGTGCCAGCAGTACACAGGGGGAAGAGACCCAGTACTTC
>NA|TRBJ1-1|TRBV28|NA
CASSPTGNTEAFF
TGTGCCAGCAGCCCTACAGGGAACACTGAAGCTTTCTTT
>NA|TRBJ2-5|TRBV2|TRBD2
CASSEGAGSQETQYF
TGTGCCAGCAGTGAAGGAGCGGGAAGCCAAGAGACCCAGTACTTC
>NA|TRBJ1-6|TRBV2|NA
CASSEGGVSPLHF
TGTGCCAGCAGTGAGGGGGGGGTTTCACCCCTCCACTTT
>once|TRBJ2-7|TRBV5-5|TRBD1
CASSPGQGLSYEQYF
TGTGCCAGCAGCCCGGGACAGGGCCTCTCCTACGAGCAGTACTTC
>NA|TRBJ1-5|TRBV5-8|NA
CASSLDQPQHF
TGTGCCAGCAGCTTGGATCAGCCCCAGCATTTT
>NA|TRBJ2-7|TRBV5-1|NA
CASSKVDSASEQYF
TGCGCCAGCAGTAAAGTAGACAGTGCAAGCGAGCAGTACTTC
>NA|TRBJ1-4|TRBV30|NA
CAWEGGAGEKLFF
TGTGCCTGGGAGGGGGGCGCAGGTGAAAAACTGTTTTTT
>NA|TRBJ2-1|TRBV27|NA
CASSLSGGSNEQFF
TGTGCCAGCAGTTTATCAGGGGGGTCCAATGAGCAGTTCTTC
>NA|TRBJ2-1|TRBV28|NA
CATLPSAYNEQFF
TGTGCCACACTTCCGTCGGCTTACAATGAGCAGTTCTTC
>NA|TRBJ2-7|TRBV5-6|NA
CASSLAGTFYEQYF
TGTGCCAGCAGCTTGGCAGGGACCTTCTACGAGCAGTACTTC
>NA|TRBJ2-1|TRBV10-3|NA
CAISVGGDTYNEQFF
TGTGCCATCAGTGTGGGAGGGGACACCTACAATGAGCAGTTCTTC
>NA|TRBJ2-5|TRBV7-2|TRBD1
CASSTEDRVWETQYF
TGTGCCAGCAGCACCGAGGACAGGGTGTGGGAGACCCAGTACTTC
>NA|TRBJ2-7|TRBV7-9|NA
CASSPPGGDVPYEQYF
TGTGCCAGCAGCCCCCCGGGGGGCGATGTTCCCTACGAGCAGTACTTC
>NA|TRBJ2-1|TRBV19|TRBD2
CASSIDRLAGGRNSYNEQFF
TGTGCCAGTAGTATAGATCGGTTAGCGGGGGGCCGAAACTCCTACAATGAGCAGTTCTTC
>NA|TRBJ2-2|TRBV9|NA
CASSAPVGKVTNTGELFF
TGTGCCAGCAGCGCCCCGGTAGGCAAAGTCACGAACACCGGGGAGCTGTTTTTT
>NA|TRBJ2-5|TRBV5-6|NA
CASSFPGAQETQYF
TGTGCCAGCAGCTTCCCAGGAGCGCAAGAGACCCAGTACTTC
>NA|TRBJ2-3|TRBV7-8|NA
CASSLISANTSTDTQYF
TGTGCCAGCAGCTTAATATCGGCTAATACTAGCACAGATACGCAGTATTTT
>NA|TRBJ2-1|TRBV11-2|TRBD2
CASSLSSLAGYSYNEQFF
TGTGCCAGCAGCTTATCGTCGCTAGCGGGATACTCCTACAATGAGCAGTTCTTC
>NA|TRBJ2-5|TRBV28|NA
CASSLGLQMAQYF
TGTGCCAGCAGTCTGGGGCTCCAAATGGCCCAGTACTTC
>NA|TRBJ2-1|TRBV4-2|TRBD2
CASSSLAGGPDEQFF
TGTGCCAGCAGCTCTCTAGCGGGGGGGCCCGATGAGCAGTTCTTC